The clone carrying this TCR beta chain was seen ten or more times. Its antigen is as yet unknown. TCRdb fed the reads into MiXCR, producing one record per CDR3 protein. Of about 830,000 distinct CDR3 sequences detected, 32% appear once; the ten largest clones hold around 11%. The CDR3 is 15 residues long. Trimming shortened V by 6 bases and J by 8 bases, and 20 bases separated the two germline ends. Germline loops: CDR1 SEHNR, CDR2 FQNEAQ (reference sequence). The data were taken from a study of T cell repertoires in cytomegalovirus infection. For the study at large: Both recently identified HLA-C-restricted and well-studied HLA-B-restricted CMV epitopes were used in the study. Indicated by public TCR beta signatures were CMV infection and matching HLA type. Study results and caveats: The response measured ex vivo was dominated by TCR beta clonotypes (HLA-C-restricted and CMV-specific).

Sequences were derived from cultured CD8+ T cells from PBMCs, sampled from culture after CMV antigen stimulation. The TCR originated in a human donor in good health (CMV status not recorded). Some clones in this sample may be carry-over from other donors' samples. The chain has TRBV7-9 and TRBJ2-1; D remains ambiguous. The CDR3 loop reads CASRIGSPSTYEQFF. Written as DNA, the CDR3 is TGTGCCAGCAGGATCGGGTCCCCCTCGACGTATGAGCAGTTCTTC.